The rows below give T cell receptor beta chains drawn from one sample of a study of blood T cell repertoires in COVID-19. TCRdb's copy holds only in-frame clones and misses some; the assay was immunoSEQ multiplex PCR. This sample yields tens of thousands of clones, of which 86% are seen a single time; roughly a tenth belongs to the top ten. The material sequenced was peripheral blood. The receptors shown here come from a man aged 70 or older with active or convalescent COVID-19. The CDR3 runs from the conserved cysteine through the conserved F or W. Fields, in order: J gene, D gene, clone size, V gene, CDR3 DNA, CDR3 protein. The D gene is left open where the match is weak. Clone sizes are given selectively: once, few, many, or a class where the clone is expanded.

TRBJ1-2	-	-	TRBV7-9	TGTGCCAGCAGCCCTCCGTCCTCTTACTATGGCTACACCTTC	CASSPPSSYYGYTF
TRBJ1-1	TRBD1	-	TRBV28	TGTGCCAGCAAAACGGGACAGGGGGGGTTCACTGAAGCTTTCTTT	CASKTGQGGFTEAFF
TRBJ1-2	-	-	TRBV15	TGTGCCACCAGCGAAACATCCGGGACTTTAAGTGGCTACACCTTC	CATSETSGTLSGYTF
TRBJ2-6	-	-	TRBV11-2	TGTGCCAGCAGCCCGAGGGCTGCCGGGGCCAACGTCCTGACTTTC	CASSPRAAGANVLTF
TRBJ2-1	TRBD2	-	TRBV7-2	TGTGCCAGCAGCACGGGACTAGCGGGTTACAATGAGCAGTTCTTC	CASSTGLAGYNEQFF
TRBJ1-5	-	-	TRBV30	TGTGCCTGGAGTGTCAGCGGCAGCGCACAGCCCCAGCATTTT	CAWSVSGSAQPQHF
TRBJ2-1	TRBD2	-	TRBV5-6	TGTGCCAGCAGCTTGGGGAGCGGGAGGATAAATGAGCAGTTCTTC	CASSLGSGRINEQFF
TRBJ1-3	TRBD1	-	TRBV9	TGTGCCAGCAGCCTCCGGACAGGGCAAGGAAACACCATATATTTT	CASSLRTGQGNTIYF
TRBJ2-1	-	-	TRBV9	TGTGCCAGCAGCGTAGGGGCCCTAAGGGTGACAGATGAGCAGTTCTTC	CASSVGALRVTDEQFF
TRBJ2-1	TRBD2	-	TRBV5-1	TGCGCCAGCAGCTTGATCCTAGCGGGAGGAGGGAATGAGCAGTTCTTC	CASSLILAGGGNEQFF
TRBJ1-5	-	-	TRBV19	TGTGCCAGTACCTCCATGGGGGGTGACAATCAGCCCCAGCATTTT	CASTSMGGDNQPQHF
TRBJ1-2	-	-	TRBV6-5	TGTGCCAGCAGATCGACAGCCAACTATGGCTACACCTTC	CASRSTANYGYTF
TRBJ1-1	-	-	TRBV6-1	TGTGCCAGCAGTGAAGGAGTGAACACTGAAGCTTTCTTT	CASSEGVNTEAFF
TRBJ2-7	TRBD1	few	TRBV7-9	TGTGCCAGCAGCAGACGGGACAGGGGATTCGACGAGCAGTACTTC	CASSRRDRGFDEQYF
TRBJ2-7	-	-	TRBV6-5	TGTGCCAGCAGTTGGGGGAGTGGGACTCAGCAGTACTTC	CASSWGSGTQQYF
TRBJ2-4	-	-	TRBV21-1	TGTGCCAGCAGCAAATGGGGCAGGGGTAGGGCCAAAAACATTCAGTACTTC	CASSKWGRGRAKNIQYF
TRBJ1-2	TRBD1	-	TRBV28	TGTGCCAGCAGCCTCCTATACAGGGGCTATGGCTACACCTTC	CASSLLYRGYGYTF
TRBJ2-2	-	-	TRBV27	TGTGCCAGCAGTTTGTGGAGGGCCGGGGAGCTGTTTTTT	CASSLWRAGELFF
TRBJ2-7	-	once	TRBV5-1	TGCGCCAGCAGCTTCGGGGGAACCTACGAGCAGTACTTC	CASSFGGTYEQYF
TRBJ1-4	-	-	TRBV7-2	TGTGCCAGCAGCTCGGGGTCTAATGAAAAACTGTTTTTT	CASSSGSNEKLFF
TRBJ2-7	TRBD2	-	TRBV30	TGTGCCTGGAGTCCGCTAGCGGGAGTGTACGAGCAGTACTTC	CAWSPLAGVYEQYF
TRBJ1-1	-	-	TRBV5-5	TGTGCCAGCAGCTTGGTTTGGGGGGTGAACACTGAAGCTTTCTTT	CASSLVWGVNTEAFF
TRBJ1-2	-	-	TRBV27	TGTGCCAGCAAAAGCAGAGCGAACTATGGCTACACCTTC	CASKSRANYGYTF
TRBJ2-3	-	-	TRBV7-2	TGTGCCAGCAGGTACAGGGCCGGGTTAACAGATACGCAGTATTTT	CASRYRAGLTDTQYF
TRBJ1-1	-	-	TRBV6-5	TGTGCCAGCAGTACTACAGGGAGGAACACTGAAGCTTTCTTT	CASSTTGRNTEAFF
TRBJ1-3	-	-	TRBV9	TGTGCCAGCAGCCTAGAAAAGTTAGCGAGCTCTGGAAACACCATATATTTT	CASSLEKLASSGNTIYF
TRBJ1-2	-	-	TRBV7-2	TGTGCCAGCAGCTCACCGCCAGGAGGGCCGGGGGGCTACACCTTC	CASSSPPGGPGGYTF
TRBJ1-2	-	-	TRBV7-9	TGTGCCAGCAGCTTATCAACACAGGGCCCAGCCCCTAACTATGGCTACACCTTC	CASSLSTQGPAPNYGYTF
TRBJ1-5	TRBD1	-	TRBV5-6	TGTGCCAGCAGCTTGGACAGGGGGATCAATCAGCCCCAGCATTTT	CASSLDRGINQPQHF